This T cell receptor (beta chain) was found in a study of CD8 T cells in ankylosing spondylitis. MiXCR, run by TCRdb on the 5' RACE reads, gives a single entry per CDR3 protein. The table includes roughly 470,000 distinct CDR3 sequences, about 24% detected once. This clonotype was detected only a few times. No antigen is known for it. Study-wide results and limits: One TCR beta motif, made up of roughly eight highly homologous variants, appeared characteristic of ankylosing spondylitis blood.

The CDR3 loop spans 12 amino acids. CDR1 and CDR2 (germline): SGHAT, FQNNGV. V was trimmed by 1 base and J by 12 bases, leaving 10 bases between them. The chain links TRBV11-2 to TRBJ2-1, with D hard to call. The sample consisted of blood, either unsorted or a sorted T cell fraction (not recorded which). The receptor was derived from a male donor with ankylosing spondylitis. The CDR3 nucleotides read TGTGCCAGCAGCTTAGGAACCTATGGGCAGTTCTTC. Amino acids: CASSLGTYGQFF.